Only a few counts were recorded for the clone carrying this T cell receptor beta chain. Its target is unknown. The V gene end was trimmed by 3 bases and the J gene end by 3 bases; junction bases not matched to a gene: 4. CDR3 length equals 15 residues. Germline loops: CDR1 SGDLS, CDR2 YYNGEE. The data were obtained in a study of CD8 T cells in ankylosing spondylitis. The TCR beta libraries were generated through quantitative 5'-RACE incorporating molecular barcodes. TCRdb re-called the 5' RACE reads through MiXCR, storing one row per CDR3 protein. The sample holds more than 600,000 distinct CDR3 sequences, around a fifth seen once. Findings and limits, study-wide: Disease-linked clones reportedly showed significant enrichment in matched ankylosing spondylitis synovial fluid. In ankylosing spondylitis blood, a motif of seven to nine highly homologous TCR beta variants appeared characteristic. Reactive arthritis synovial fluid and blood previously showed some of these motif variants.

The sequencing input was blood, either unsorted or a sorted T cell fraction (not recorded which). The receptor was derived from a male donor with ankylosing spondylitis. The V and J genes are TRBV9 and TRBJ2-7; 12 bases align to TRBD2. The CDR3 DNA is TGTGCCAGCAGCGCAAGACTAGCGGGAGACTACGAGCAGTACTTC. Amino acid sequence: CASSARLAGDYEQYF. Drawing the rest from reference TRBV9 and TRBJ2-7, the complete variable domain is DSGVTQTPKHLITATGQRVTLRCSPRSGDLSVYWYQQSLDQGLQFLIQYYNGEERAKGNILERFSAQQFPDLHSELNLSSLELGDSALYFCASSARLAGDYEQYFGPGTRLTVT.